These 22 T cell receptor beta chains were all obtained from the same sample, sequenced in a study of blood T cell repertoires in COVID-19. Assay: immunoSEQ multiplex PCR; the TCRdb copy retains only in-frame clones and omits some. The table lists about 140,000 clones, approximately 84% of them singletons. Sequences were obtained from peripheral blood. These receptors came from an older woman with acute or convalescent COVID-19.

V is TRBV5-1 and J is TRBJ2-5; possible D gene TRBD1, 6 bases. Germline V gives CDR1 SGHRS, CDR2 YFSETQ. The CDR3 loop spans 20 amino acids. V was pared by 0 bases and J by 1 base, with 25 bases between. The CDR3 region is CASSLVLGAGDLRAQETQYF. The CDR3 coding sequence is TGCGCCAGCAGCTTGGTTCTAGGGGCAGGGGATTTACGCGCCCAAGAGACCCAGTACTTC. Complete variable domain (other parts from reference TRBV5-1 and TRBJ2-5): KAGVTQTPRYLIKTRGQQVTLSCSPISGHRSVSWYQQTPGQGLQFLFEYFSETQRNKGNFPGRFSGRQFSNSRSEMNVSTLELGDSALYLCASSLVLGAGDLRAQETQYFGPGTRLLVL.

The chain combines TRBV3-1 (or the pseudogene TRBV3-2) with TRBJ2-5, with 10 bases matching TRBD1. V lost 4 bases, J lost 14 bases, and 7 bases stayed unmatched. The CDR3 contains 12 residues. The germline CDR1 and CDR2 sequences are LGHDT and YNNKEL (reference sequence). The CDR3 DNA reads TGTGCCAGCAGCCCCTCGGACAGGGGGGTCTACTTC. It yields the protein CASSPSDRGVYF.

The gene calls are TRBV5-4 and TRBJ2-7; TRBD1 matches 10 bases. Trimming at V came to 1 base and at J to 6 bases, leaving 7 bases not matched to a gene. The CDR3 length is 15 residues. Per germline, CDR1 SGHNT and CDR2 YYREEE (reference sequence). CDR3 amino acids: CASSLSGQGVREQYF. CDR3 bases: TGTGCCAGCAGCTTGTCTGGACAGGGGGTTCGCGAGCAGTACTTC.

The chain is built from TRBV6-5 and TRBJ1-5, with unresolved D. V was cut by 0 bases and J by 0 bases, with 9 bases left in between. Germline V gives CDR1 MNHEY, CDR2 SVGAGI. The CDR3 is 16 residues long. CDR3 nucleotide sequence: TGTGCCAGCAGTTACTCGTTCGCGTATAGCAATCAGCCCCAGCATTTT. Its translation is CASSYSFAYSNQPQHF.

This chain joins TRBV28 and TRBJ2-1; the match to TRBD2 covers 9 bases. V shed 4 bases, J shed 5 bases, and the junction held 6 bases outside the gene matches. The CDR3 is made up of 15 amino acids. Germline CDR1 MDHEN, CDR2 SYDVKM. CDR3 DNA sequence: TGTGCCAGCAGTTCCGCTAGCGGGGCTAACAATGAGCAGTTCTTC. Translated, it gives CASSSASGANNEQFF.

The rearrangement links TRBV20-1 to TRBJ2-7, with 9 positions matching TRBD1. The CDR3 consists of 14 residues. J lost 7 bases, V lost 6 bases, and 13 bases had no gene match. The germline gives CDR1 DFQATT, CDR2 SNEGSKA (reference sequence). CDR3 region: CSASGTGLRGEQYF. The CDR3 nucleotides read TGCAGTGCAAGTGGGACAGGGCTAAGGGGGGAGCAGTACTTC.

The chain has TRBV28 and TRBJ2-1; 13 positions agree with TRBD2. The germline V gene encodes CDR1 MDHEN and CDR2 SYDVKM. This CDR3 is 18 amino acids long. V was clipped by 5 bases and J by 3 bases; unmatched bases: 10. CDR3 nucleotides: TGTGCCAGCAGTGATCGGACTAGCGGGAGACTTCTCTACAATGAGCAGTTCTTC. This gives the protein CASSDRTSGRLLYNEQFF.

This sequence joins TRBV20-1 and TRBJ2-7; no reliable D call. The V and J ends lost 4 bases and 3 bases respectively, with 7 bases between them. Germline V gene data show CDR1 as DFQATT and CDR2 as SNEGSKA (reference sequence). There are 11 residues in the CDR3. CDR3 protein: CSATLLYEQYF. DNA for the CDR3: TGCAGTGCTACCCTCCTCTACGAGCAGTACTTC.

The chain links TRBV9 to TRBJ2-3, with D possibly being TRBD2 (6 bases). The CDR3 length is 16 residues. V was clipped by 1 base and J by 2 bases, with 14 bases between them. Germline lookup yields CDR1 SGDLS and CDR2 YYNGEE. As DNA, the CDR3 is TGTGCCAGCAGCGTACGCGGGGCCCTGATCACAGATACGCAGTATTTT. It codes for CASSVRGALITDTQYF. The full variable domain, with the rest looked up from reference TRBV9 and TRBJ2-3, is DSGVTQTPKHLITATGQRVTLRCSPRSGDLSVYWYQQSLDQGLQFLIQYYNGEERAKGNILERFSAQQFPDLHSELNLSSLELGDSALYFCASSVRGALITDTQYFGPGTRLTVL.

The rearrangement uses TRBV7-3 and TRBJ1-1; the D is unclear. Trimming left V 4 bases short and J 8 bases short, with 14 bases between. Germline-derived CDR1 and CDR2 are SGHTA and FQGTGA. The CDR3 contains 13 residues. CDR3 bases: TGTGCCAGCAGCTCAGGACTCACCTCGGAAGCTTTCTTT. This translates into CASSSGLTSEAFF.

CDR3 protein: CASNPSLPDTQYF. In DNA, the CDR3 is TGTGCCAGCAACCCTAGTTTGCCGGATACGCAGTATTTT. This sequence joins TRBV6-5 and TRBJ2-3, with D unclear. The germline CDR1 and CDR2 sequences are MNHEY and SVGAGI. V dropped 7 bases and J dropped 6 bases, with 14 bases sitting between them. CDR3 length equals 13 residues.

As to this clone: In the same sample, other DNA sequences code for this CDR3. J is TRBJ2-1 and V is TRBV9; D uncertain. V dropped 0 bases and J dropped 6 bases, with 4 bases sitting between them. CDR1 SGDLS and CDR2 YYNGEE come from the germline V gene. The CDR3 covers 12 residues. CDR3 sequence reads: CASSVGSNEQFF. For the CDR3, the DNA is TGTGCCAGCAGCGTAGGTAGCAATGAGCAGTTCTTC.

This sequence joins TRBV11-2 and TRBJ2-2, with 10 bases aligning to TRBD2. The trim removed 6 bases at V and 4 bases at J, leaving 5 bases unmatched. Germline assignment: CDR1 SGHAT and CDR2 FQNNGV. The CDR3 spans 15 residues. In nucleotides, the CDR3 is TGTGCCAGCAGGCTAGCGGGAGCGGTCACCGGGGAGCTGTTTTTT. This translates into CASRLAGAVTGELFF.

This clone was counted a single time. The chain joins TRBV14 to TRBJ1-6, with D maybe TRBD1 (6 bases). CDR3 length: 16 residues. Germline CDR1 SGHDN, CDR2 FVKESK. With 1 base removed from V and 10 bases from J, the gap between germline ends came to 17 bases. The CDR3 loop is CASSQAGSQGVSPLHF. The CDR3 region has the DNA TGTGCCAGCAGCCAAGCAGGTTCACAGGGAGTCTCACCCCTCCACTTT.

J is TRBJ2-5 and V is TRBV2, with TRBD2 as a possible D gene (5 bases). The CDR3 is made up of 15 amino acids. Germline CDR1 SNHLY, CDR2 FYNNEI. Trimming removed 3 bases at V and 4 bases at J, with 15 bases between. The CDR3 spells CASSDGVAWVETQYF. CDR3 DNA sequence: TGTGCCAGCAGTGATGGGGTAGCGTGGGTAGAGACCCAGTACTTC.

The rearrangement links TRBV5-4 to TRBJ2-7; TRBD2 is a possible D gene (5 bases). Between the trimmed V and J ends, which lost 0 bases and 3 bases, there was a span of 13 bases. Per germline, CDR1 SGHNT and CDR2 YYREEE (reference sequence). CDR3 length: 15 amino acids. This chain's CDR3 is CASSLDAGSIYEQYF. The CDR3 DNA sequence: TGTGCCAGCAGCTTGGACGCGGGTTCAATCTACGAGCAGTACTTC. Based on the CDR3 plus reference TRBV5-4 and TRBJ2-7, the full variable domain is ETGVTQSPTHLIKTRGQQVTLRCSSQSGHNTVSWYQQALGQGPQFIFQYYREEENGRGNFPPRFSGLQFPNYSSELNVNALELDDSALYLCASSLDAGSIYEQYFGPGTRLTVT.

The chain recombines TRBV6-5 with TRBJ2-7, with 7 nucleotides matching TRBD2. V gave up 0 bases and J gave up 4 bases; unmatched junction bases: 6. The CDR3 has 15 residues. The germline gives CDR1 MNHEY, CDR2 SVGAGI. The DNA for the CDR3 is TGTGCCAGCAGTTACTCGGGGGGGGTGAAGTACGAGCAGTACTTC. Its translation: CASSYSGGVKYEQYF.

The chain's CDR3 is CASGPPGQKGGSYNSPLHF. The CDR3 DNA reads as TGTGCCAGCGGACCACCGGGACAAAAAGGAGGCTCCTATAATTCACCCCTCCACTTT. The chain links TRBV6-4 to TRBJ1-6; D is perhaps TRBD1 (6 bases). The V gene's germline CDR1 is MRHNA and CDR2 SNTAGT. The CDR3 extends over 19 amino acids. Deletions cut 8 bases from V and 0 bases from J, with 23 bases between.

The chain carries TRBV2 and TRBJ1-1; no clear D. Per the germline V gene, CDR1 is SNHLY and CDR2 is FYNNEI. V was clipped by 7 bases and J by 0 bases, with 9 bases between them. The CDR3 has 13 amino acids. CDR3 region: CASTGVVNTEAFF. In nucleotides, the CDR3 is TGTGCCAGCACCGGGGTAGTGAACACTGAAGCTTTCTTT.

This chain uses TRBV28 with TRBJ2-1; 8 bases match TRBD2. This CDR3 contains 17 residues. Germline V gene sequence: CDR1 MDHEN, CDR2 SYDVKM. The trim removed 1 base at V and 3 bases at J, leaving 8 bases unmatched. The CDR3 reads CASSLYFSGIIYNEQFF. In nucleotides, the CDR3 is TGTGCCAGCAGTTTATATTTTAGCGGGATAATCTACAATGAGCAGTTCTTC.

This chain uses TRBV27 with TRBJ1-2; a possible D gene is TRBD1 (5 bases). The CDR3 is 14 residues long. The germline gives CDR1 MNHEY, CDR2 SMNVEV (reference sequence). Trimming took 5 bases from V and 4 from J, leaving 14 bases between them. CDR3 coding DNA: TGTGCCAGCAGTACGGGACTCCGAGGCTATGGCTACACCTTC. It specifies CASSTGLRGYGYTF.

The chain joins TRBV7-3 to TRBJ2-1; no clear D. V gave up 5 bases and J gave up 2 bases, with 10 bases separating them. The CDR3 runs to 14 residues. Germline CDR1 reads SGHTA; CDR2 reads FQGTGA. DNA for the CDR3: TGTGCCAGCAGCCACTTTGGTCCCTACAATGAGCAGTTCTTC. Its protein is CASSHFGPYNEQFF. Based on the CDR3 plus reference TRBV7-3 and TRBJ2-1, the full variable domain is GAGVSQTPSNKVTEKGKYVELRCDPISGHTALYWYRQSLGQGPEFLIYFQGTGAADDSGLPNDRFFAVRPEGSVSTLKIQRTERGDSAVYLCASSHFGPYNEQFFGPGTRLTVL.